This T cell receptor beta chain emerged from a study of T cells after yellow fever vaccination. Turning to the study itself: Researchers used SMART-Seq v4 Ultra Low Input to prepare fractions that had low cell numbers. Study-level findings and limits: Detected again after the booster were most primary-vaccination clones, at 95% to 98% CD4 and nearly 90% CD8. The CD4 and CD8 compartments had a small share of their clonotypes in common.

Comments on this clonotype: Its matching antigen is unknown.

Germline V gene lookup returns CDR1 MRHNA and CDR2 SNTAGT. The length of the CDR3 is 14 residues. The V end was cut by 8 bases, the J end by 1 base, with 13 bases between. TCRdb reprocessed the 5' RACE reads with MiXCR, giving one entry per CDR3 protein. The sample shows a few hundred thousand distinct CDR3 sequences, roughly 8.7% of them seen only once. The V and J genes are TRBV6-4 and TRBJ2-3; D may be TRBD2 (6 bases). This clonotype was sampled from a man younger than 35 who received the YFV17D yellow fever vaccine. Sequences were derived from CD4+ T cells sorted from PBMCs, sampled 5 days after the yellow fever booster vaccination. This CDR3 is CASARGAGTDTQYF. CDR3 coding DNA: TGTGCCAGCGCCCGCGGGGCGGGCACAGATACGCAGTATTTT.